Reported below is one TCR beta chain. What it binds is unknown. This record comes from a study of regulatory T cells in long-lasting Graves disease. Overall study results and limits: Public clonotype sharing was higher in persistent than newly diagnosed patients.

Documented time point: persistent/refractory GD, antithyroid drugs over 5 years with positive TRAb. PBMC RNA served as the TCR library source. With 0 bases removed from V and 0 bases from J, the gap between germline ends came to 11 bases. Germline CDR1 is SGHRS and CDR2 is YFSETQ. This CDR3 region has 16 residues. To make TCR beta libraries, researchers used iRepertoire HTBI primers and Arm-PCR of CDR3 regions. TCRdb itself ran the multiplex PCR reads through MiXCR, one entry per CDR3 protein. The sample lists hundreds of thousands of distinct CDR3 sequences, 20% occurring once. The sequence was obtained from a female donor with Graves disease. The sequencing used peripheral blood mononuclear cells (PBMCs), collected when the disease was refractory, from a patient treated with antithyroid drugs. This chain uses TRBV5-1 with TRBJ2-3; weak D call: TRBD2 (5 bases). The chain's CDR3 is CASSLVLEGSTDTQYF. The CDR3 nucleotides are TGCGCCAGCAGCTTGGTTCTAGAGGGAAGCACAGATACGCAGTATTTT.